The 20 T cell receptor beta chains presented below share a single source sample, sequenced in a study of beta chain features in type 1 diabetes (dated by TCRdb to the late 2010s). Libraries were constructed by the immunoSEQ multiplex PCR assay. The High Capacity cDNA Reverse Transcription Kit was used to reverse transcribe all of the isolated RNA, meaning that expressed TCRB transcripts were what got sequenced. TCRdb re-hosts the immuneACCESS table, in-frame sequences only. Its copies lack some clones; in the studies checked, an unresolved V gene accounts for under half of them, and the cause for the rest is not known. Across this sample there are fewer than 500,000 clones, with around 13% seen only once. The top ten hold 0.035% to 0.04% of the sample. Sequences were obtained from naive CD4+ T cells from blood. Explained via the paper, the cell subset or site label denotes: true naive CD4+ T cells. The source of these receptors is a man younger than 40 in good health.

The J gene is TRBJ2-1, the V gene TRBV25-1; no definite D call. The CDR3 has 11 amino acids. The V end was cut by 0 bases, the J end by 8 bases, with 2 bases between. The germline CDR1 and CDR2 sequences are MGHDK and SYGVNS. As DNA, the CDR3 is TGTGCCAGCAGTGAATATTATGAGCAGTTCTTC. Protein: CASSEYYEQFF.

This clone showed up just a few times. The V and J genes are TRBV28 and TRBJ2-3; D may be TRBD1 or TRBD2 (5 bases each). Germline V gives CDR1 MDHEN, CDR2 SYDVKM. V dropped 6 bases and J dropped 4 bases, with 8 bases sitting between them. This CDR3 has 12 amino acids. CDR3 loop: CASRGDPDTQYF. The CDR3 coding sequence is TGTGCCAGCAGGGGGGACCCAGATACGCAGTATTTT.

The rearrangement joins TRBV4-3 to TRBJ1-6, with D possibly being TRBD1 (5 bases). V was trimmed by 0 bases and J by 7 bases, leaving 10 bases between them. CDR3 length equals 15 residues. Germline loops: CDR1 LGHNA, CDR2 YSLEER. CDR3 sequence reads: CASSQEGLTNSPLHF. In nucleotides, the CDR3 is TGCGCCAGCAGCCAAGAGGGACTGACGAATTCACCCCTCCACTTT.

The chain combines TRBV25-1 with TRBJ2-3; 7 bases are a match to TRBD2. V trimming: 7 bases; J trimming: 5 bases; junction bases outside the gene matches: 12. Germline lookup yields CDR1 MGHDK and CDR2 SYGVNS. The CDR3 has 15 amino acids. CDR3 residues: CASMASGQIVDTQYF. The CDR3 DNA reads TGTGCCAGCATGGCTAGCGGCCAAATAGTAGATACGCAGTATTTT. Together with reference TRBV25-1 and TRBJ2-3, the CDR3 gives the full variable domain: EADIYQTPRYLVIGTGKKITLECSQTMGHDKMYWYQQDPGMELHLIHYSYGVNSTEKGDLSSESTVSRIRTEHFPLTLESARPSHTSQYLCASMASGQIVDTQYFGPGTRLTVL.

This clone was seen a few times. The gene calls are TRBV30 and TRBJ2-2; D gene ambiguous. The CDR3 spans 12 residues. Germline CDR1 GTSNPN, CDR2 SVGIG (reference sequence). V lost 1 base and J lost 6, with 6 bases in between. Here the CDR3 DNA reads TGTGCCTGGAGTGCGGGTCCCGGGGAGCTGTTTTTT. It codes for CAWSAGPGELFF.

This chain uses TRBV5-4 with TRBJ2-5; D gene unclear. Trimming removed 3 bases at V and 2 bases at J, with 5 bases between. The germline V gene encodes CDR1 SGHNT and CDR2 YYREEE (reference sequence). This CDR3 region has 12 residues. CDR3 coding DNA: TGTGCCAGCAGCTCTTTTCAAGAGACCCAGTACTTC. Amino acids: CASSSFQETQYF.

This clone was counted between two and nine times. J is TRBJ2-5 and V is TRBV2; 7 bases line up with TRBD2. CDR1 is SNHLY, CDR2 FYNNEI, per germline. CDR3 size: 11 residues. Trimming at V came to 7 bases and at J to 12 bases, leaving 8 bases not matched to a gene. CDR3 loop: CASNEAAGEYF. Written as DNA, the CDR3 is TGTGCCAGCAATGAGGCCGCGGGGGAGTACTTC.

The gene calls are TRBV11-2 and TRBJ1-5, with D perhaps matching TRBD1 (5 bases). With 3 bases removed from V and 1 base from J, the gap between germline ends came to 13 bases. This CDR3 comprises 16 residues. CDR1 and CDR2 from the germline V gene are SGHAT and FQNNGV. CDR3 amino acids: CASSLEGQGSNQPQHF. The CDR3 region has the DNA TGTGCCAGCAGCTTGGAGGGCCAGGGCAGCAATCAGCCCCAGCATTTT. The whole variable domain, filled in from reference TRBV11-2 and TRBJ1-5, reads EAGVAQSPRYKIIEKRQSVAFWCNPISGHATLYWYQQILGQGPKLLIQFQNNGVVDDSQLPKDRFSAERLKGVDSTLKIQPAKLEDSAVYLCASSLEGQGSNQPQHFGDGTRLSIL.

The table lists this clone with a few counts. V usage is TRBV5-6 and J usage is TRBJ2-4; 8 bases agree with TRBD2. The V and J ends lost 4 bases and 6 bases, in that order; junction bases with no gene match: 15. The V gene's germline CDR1 is SGHDT and CDR2 YYEEEE. This CDR3 is built from 17 residues. Here the CDR3 reads CASSVFRDSGRGNIQYF. CDR3 DNA sequence: TGTGCCAGCAGCGTTTTCCGGGACTCCGGGAGGGGAAACATTCAGTACTTC.

This clone was recorded a few times. This sample includes further DNA sequences coding for the same CDR3. The chain couples TRBV4-3 to TRBJ1-2; perhaps TRBD1 as D (5 bases). The CDR3 has 13 residues. Trimming removed 0 bases from V and 4 bases from J, with 6 bases in between. Germline CDR1 reads LGHNA; CDR2 reads YSLEER. In nucleotides, the CDR3 is TGCGCCAGCAGCCAAGAGGGGCTCTATGGCTACACCTTC. Its translation: CASSQEGLYGYTF.

In this sample, this clone turned up a few times. This chain links TRBV14 with TRBJ2-4, with 7 bases matching TRBD2. The germline CDR1 and CDR2 sequences are SGHDN and FVKESK. J lost 5 bases, V lost 1 base, and 2 bases had no gene match. The CDR3 loop spans 14 amino acids. As DNA, the CDR3 is TGTGCCAGCAGCCAAGTAGCGGGCCAAAACATTCAGTACTTC. This encodes CASSQVAGQNIQYF.

This clone was seen a few times. This chain connects TRBV7-9 to TRBJ1-1; unclear D gene. With 8 bases removed from V and 2 bases from J, the gap between germline ends came to 6 bases. The CDR3 contains 11 residues. Per germline, CDR1 SEHNR and CDR2 FQNEAQ (reference sequence). The CDR3 DNA follows: TGTGCCAGCGAGGTCAACACTGAAGCTTTCTTT. Protein product: CASEVNTEAFF.

Written as DNA, the CDR3 is TGCAGCGTGGGGCAGTTTAGGGGTAGCGGGGAGCTGTTTTTT. It specifies CSVGQFRGSGELFF. The chain recombines TRBV29-1 with TRBJ2-2; maybe TRBD1 (5 bases). The CDR3 extends over 14 amino acids. V shed 6 bases and J shed 7 bases, with 18 bases lying between them. The germline V gene has CDR1 SQVTM and CDR2 ANQGSEA.

This clone was recorded a few times. The V gene is TRBV7-2, the J gene TRBJ2-6, with TRBD1 as a possible D gene (6 bases). The CDR3 is 14 amino acids. CDR1 is SGHTA, CDR2 FQGNSA, per germline. With 8 bases removed from V and 4 bases from J, the gap between germline ends came to 12 bases. CDR3 residues: CASGGRAGANVLTF. DNA of the CDR3: TGTGCCAGCGGGGGCAGAGCAGGGGCCAACGTCCTGACTTTC.

The rearrangement joins TRBV4-3 to TRBJ1-1, with D unresolved. The V and J ends lost 3 bases and 1 base respectively, with 3 bases between them. The germline V gene has CDR1 LGHNA and CDR2 YSLEER. This CDR3 is 12 amino acids long. The chain's CDR3 is CASSQTNTEAFF. For the CDR3, the DNA is TGCGCCAGCAGCCAGACGAACACTGAAGCTTTCTTT.

This clone was recorded a few times. This sequence joins TRBV9 and TRBJ2-3, with 9 bases identical to TRBD1. Germline values: CDR1 SGDLS, CDR2 YYNGEE. This CDR3 is 16 amino acids long. V gave up 4 bases and J gave up 2 bases; unmatched junction bases: 8. CDR3 residues: CASSIRQGVTTDTQYF. CDR3 nucleotides: TGTGCCAGCAGCATCAGACAGGGGGTTACCACAGATACGCAGTATTTT.

The chain couples TRBV5-4 to TRBJ2-3; tentative D call: TRBD1 (5 bases). The V gene lost 5 bases and the J gene lost 0 bases, with 16 bases spanning the gap. The CDR3 has 16 residues. CDR1 and CDR2 (germline): SGHNT, YYREEE (reference sequence). DNA for the CDR3: TGTGCCAGCAGGAATGGGGTGGACATTAGCACAGATACGCAGTATTTT. Translating it yields CASRNGVDISTDTQYF.

The V call is TRBV6-6, the J call TRBJ1-2, with unresolved D. The CDR3 consists of 13 residues. The germline V and J ends were trimmed by 4 bases and 0 bases, with 6 bases remaining between them. Germline CDR1 MNHNY, CDR2 SVGAGI (reference sequence). The CDR3 coding sequence is TGTGCCAGCAGTTTGGCAGCTAACTATGGCTACACCTTC. It specifies CASSLAANYGYTF.

Notes on this clone: The same CDR3 also results from other DNA sequences found in this sample. The genes are TRBV18 and TRBJ2-6; D not certain. Between the trimmed V and J ends, which lost 3 bases and 0 bases, there was a span of 3 bases. Looked up from germline, CDR1 is KGHSH and CDR2 is LQKENI. This CDR3 contains 14 residues. The CDR3 region is CASSPDSGANVLTF. The CDR3 coding sequence is TGTGCCAGCTCACCTGACTCTGGGGCCAACGTCCTGACTTTC.

This clone showed up just a few times. This sequence joins TRBV19 and TRBJ2-5; D possibly corresponds to TRBD1 (6 bases). V lost 8 bases and J lost 0, with 10 bases in between. Germline V lookup: CDR1 LNHDA, CDR2 SQIVND (reference sequence). CDR3 length equals 13 residues. The CDR3 spells CASSRGYQETQYF. CDR3 bases: TGTGCCAGTTCTAGGGGGTACCAAGAGACCCAGTACTTC.